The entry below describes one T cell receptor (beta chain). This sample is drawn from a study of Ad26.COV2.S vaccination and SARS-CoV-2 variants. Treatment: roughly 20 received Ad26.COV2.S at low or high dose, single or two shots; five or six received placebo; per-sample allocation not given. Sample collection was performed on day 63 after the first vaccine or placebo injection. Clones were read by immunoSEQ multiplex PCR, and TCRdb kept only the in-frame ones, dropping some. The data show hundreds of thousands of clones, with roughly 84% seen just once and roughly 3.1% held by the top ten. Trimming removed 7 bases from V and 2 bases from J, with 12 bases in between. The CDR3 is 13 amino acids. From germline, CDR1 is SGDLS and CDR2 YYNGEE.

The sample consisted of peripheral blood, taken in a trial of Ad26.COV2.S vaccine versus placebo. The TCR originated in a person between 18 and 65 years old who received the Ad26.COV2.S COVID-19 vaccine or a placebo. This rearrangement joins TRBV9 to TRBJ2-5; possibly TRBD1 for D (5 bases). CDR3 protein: CASSGHPQETQYF. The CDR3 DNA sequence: TGTGCCAGCTCCGGACACCCTCAAGAGACCCAGTACTTC.